These 2 T cell receptor beta chains were all obtained from the same sample, sequenced in a study of blood T cell repertoires in COVID-19 (dated by TCRdb to 2018 to 2020). The method was the immunoSEQ multiplex PCR assay. The immuneACCESS repertoire file appears here via TCRdb, limited to in-frame rearrangements. These files lack a portion of the clones; in checked studies, under half of the deficit traces to unresolved V genes, and the cause of the others is not known. The sample data list some 250,000 clones, and 75% to 90% of these were observed just once. Jointly, the top ten make up roughly 8.3% of the sample. Sequenced sample: PBMCs or T cells enriched from blood (not recorded which). Source of these receptors: a man between 35 and 55 years old who had recovered from COVID-19.

The gene calls are TRBV28 and TRBJ2-7; TRBD1 aligns across 9 bases. With V trimmed by 5 bases and J by 3 bases, 11 bases remained unmatched. Germline CDR1 MDHEN, CDR2 SYDVKM. CDR3 length: 16 amino acids. CDR3: CASSTPPGQGNYEQYF. CDR3 bases: TGTGCCAGCAGTACCCCCCCCGGACAGGGGAACTACGAGCAGTACTTC.

The chain employs TRBV7-8 and TRBJ2-7; 8 bases fit TRBD1. Germline V gene sequence: CDR1 SGHVS, CDR2 FQNEAQ. This CDR3 has 14 residues. Trimming removed 4 bases from V and 3 bases from J; junction bases left unmatched: 5. The CDR3 is CASSSGTGDYEQYF. The CDR3, as DNA: TGTGCCAGCAGCTCCGGGACAGGCGACTACGAGCAGTACTTC.